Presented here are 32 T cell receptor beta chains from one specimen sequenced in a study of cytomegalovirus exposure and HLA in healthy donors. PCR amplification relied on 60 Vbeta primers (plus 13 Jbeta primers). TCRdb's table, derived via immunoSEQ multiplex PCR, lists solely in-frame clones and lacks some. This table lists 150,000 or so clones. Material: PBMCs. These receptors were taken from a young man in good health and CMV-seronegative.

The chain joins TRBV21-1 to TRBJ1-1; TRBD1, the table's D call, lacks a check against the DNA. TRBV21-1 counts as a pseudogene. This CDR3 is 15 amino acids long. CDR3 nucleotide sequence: TGTGCCAGCACGCCTCACAGGGGACTGAACACTGAAGCTTTCTTT. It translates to CASTPHRGLNTEAFF.

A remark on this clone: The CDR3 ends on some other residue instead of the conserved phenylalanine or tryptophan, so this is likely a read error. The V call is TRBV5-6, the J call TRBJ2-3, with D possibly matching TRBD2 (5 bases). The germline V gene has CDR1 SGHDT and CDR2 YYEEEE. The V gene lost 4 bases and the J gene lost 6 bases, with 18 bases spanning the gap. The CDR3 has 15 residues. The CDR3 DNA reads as TGTGCCAGCAGCCCAAGCGGAGGCCGTGTGGATACGCAGTATTCT. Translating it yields CASSPSGGRVDTQYS.

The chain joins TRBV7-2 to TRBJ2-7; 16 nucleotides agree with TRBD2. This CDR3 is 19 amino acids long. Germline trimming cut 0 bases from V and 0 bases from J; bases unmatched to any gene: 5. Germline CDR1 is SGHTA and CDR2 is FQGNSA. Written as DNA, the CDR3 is TGTGCCAGCAGCTTAGCGCTGGGACTAGCGGGAGGGAGCTCCTACGAGCAGTACTTC. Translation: CASSLALGLAGGSSYEQYF.

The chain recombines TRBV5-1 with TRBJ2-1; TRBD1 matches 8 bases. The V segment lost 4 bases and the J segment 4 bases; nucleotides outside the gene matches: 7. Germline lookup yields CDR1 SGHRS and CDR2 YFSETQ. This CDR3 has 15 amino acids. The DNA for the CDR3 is TGCGCCAGCAGCCCAGACAGGGGCCTATACAATGAGCAGTTCTTC. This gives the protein CASSPDRGLYNEQFF.

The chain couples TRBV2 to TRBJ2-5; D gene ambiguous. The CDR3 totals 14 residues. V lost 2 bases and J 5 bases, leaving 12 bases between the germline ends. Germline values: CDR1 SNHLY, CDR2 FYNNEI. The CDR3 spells CASSEIGPGETQYF. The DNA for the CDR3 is TGTGCCAGCAGTGAAATAGGCCCCGGGGAGACCCAGTACTTC.

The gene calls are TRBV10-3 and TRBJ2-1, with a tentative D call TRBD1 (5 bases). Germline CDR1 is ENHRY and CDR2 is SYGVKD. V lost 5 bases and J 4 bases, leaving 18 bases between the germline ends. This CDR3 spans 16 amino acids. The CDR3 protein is CAISQPSSGLYNEQFF. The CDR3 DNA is TGTGCCATCAGTCAGCCCTCTTCAGGGCTTTACAATGAGCAGTTCTTC.

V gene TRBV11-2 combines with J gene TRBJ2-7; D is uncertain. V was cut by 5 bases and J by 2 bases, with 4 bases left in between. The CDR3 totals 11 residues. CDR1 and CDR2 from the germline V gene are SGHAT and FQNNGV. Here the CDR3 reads CASSLPYEQYF. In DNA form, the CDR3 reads TGTGCCAGCAGCCTTCCCTACGAGCAGTACTTC.

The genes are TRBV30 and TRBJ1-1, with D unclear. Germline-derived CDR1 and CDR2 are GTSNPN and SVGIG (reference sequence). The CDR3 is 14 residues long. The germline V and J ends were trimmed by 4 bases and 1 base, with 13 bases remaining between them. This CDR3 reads CAWNPTLGNTEAFF. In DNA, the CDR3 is TGTGCCTGGAACCCGACACTTGGGAACACTGAAGCTTTCTTT.

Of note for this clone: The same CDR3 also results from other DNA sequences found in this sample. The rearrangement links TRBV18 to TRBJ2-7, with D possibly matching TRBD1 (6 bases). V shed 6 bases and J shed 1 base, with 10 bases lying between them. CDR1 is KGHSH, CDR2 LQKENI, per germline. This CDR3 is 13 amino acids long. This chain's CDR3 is CASSPGQSYEQYF. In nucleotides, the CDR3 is TGTGCCAGCTCCCCTGGACAGTCCTACGAGCAGTACTTC.

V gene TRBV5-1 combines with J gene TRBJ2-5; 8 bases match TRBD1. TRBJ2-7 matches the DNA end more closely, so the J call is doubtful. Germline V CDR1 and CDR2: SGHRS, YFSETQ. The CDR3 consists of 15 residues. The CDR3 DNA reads TGCGCCAGCAGCCACGGACAGGGAAGCTCCTACGAGCAGTACTTC. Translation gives CASSHGQGSSYEQYF.

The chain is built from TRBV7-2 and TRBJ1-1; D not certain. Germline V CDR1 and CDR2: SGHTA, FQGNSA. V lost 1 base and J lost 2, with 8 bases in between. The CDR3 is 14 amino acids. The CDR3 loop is CASSLVRGNTEAFF. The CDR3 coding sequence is TGTGCCAGCAGCTTAGTACGGGGAAACACTGAAGCTTTCTTT.

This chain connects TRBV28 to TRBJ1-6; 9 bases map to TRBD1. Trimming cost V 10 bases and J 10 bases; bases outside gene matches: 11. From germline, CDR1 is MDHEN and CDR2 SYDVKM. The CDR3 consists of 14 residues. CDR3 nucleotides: TGTGCCACCTTATCCGGGACAGGGTACTCACCCCTCCACTTT. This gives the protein CATLSGTGYSPLHF.

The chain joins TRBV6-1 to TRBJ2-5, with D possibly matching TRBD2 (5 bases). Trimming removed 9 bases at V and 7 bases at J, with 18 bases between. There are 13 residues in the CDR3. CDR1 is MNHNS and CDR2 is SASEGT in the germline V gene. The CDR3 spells CASSSEGGGTQYF. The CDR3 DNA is TGTGCCAGTAGTAGCGAGGGTGGCGGGACCCAGTACTTC.

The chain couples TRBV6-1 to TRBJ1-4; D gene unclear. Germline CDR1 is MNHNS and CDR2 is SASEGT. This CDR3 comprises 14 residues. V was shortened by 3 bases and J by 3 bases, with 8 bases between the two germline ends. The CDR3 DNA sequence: TGTGCCAGCAGTGACCAGTTCCCTAATGAAAAACTGTTTTTT. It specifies CASSDQFPNEKLFF.

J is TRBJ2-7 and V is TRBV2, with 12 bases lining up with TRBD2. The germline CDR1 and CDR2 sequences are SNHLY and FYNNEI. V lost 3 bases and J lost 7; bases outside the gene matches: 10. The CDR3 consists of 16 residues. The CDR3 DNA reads TGTGCCAGCAGTGACCCTCTAGCGGGGGGGCGAAGGGAGCAGTACTTC. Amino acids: CASSDPLAGGRREQYF.

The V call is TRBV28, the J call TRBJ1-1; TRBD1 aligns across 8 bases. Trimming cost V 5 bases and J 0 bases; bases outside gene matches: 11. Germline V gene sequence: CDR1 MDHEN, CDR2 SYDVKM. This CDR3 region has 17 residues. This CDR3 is CASSPTGQGQVNTEAFF. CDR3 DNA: TGTGCCAGCAGTCCTACCGGACAGGGTCAGGTGAACACTGAAGCTTTCTTT.

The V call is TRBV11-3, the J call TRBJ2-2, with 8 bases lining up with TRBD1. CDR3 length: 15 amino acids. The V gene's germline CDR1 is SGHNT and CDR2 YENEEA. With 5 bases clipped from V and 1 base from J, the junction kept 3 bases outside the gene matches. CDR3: CASSPGQGNTGELFF. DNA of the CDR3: TGTGCCAGCAGCCCAGGACAGGGGAACACCGGGGAGCTGTTTTTT.

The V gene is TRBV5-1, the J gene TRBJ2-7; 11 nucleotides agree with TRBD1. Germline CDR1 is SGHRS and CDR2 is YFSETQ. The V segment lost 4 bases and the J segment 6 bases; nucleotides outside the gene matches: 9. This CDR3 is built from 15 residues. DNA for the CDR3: TGCGCCAGCAGCACATGGACAGGGGGCGTCTGCGAGCAGTACTTC. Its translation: CASSTWTGGVCEQYF.

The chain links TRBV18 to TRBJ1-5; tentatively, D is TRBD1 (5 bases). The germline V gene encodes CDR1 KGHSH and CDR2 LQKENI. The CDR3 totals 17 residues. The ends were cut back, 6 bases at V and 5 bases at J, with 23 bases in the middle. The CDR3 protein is CASSPGSQGGFDQPQHF. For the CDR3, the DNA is TGTGCCAGCTCCCCCGGGAGCCAGGGAGGATTTGATCAGCCCCAGCATTTT.

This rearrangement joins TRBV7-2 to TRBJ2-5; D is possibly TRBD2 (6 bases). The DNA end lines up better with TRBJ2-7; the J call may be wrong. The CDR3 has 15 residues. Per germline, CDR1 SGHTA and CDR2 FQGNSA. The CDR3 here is CASSSLALSSYEQYF. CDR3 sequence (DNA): TGTGCCAGCAGCTCGCTAGCGCTTAGCTCCTACGAGCAGTACTTC.

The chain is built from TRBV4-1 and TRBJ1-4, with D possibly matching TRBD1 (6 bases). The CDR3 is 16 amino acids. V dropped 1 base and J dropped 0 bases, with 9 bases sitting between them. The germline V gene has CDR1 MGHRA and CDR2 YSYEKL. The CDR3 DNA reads TGCGCCAGCAGCCAAGCGAACAGGGCAACTAATGAAAAACTGTTTTTT. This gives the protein CASSQANRATNEKLFF.

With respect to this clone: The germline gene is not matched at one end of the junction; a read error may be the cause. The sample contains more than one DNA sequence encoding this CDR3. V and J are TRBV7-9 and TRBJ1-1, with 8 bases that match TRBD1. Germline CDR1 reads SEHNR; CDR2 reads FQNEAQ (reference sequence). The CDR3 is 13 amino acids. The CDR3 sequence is CASSSGQGTEAFF. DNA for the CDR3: TGTGCCAGCAGTTCCGGACAGGGAACTGAAGCCTTCTTT.

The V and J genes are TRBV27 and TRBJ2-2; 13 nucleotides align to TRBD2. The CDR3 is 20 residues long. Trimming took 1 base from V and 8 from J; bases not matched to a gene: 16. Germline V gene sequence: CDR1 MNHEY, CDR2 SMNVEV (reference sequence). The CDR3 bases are TGTGCCAGCAGTTTATTAATCCGGACTAGCGGGAGTCCCCGGGGAGGGGAGCTGTTTTTT. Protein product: CASSLLIRTSGSPRGGELFF.

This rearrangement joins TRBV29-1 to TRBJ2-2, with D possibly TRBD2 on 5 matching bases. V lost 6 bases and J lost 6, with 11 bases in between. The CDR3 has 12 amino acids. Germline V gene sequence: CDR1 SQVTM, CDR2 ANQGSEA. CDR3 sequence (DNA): TGCAGCGTAGATACCGGGGCCGGGGAGCTGTTTTTT. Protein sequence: CSVDTGAGELFF.

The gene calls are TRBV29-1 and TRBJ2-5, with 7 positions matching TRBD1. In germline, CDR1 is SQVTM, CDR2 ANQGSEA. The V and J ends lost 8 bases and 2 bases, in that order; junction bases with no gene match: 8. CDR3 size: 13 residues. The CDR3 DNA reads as TGCAGCATCTTGACAGGGCGTCAAGAGACCCAGTACTTC. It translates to CSILTGRQETQYF.

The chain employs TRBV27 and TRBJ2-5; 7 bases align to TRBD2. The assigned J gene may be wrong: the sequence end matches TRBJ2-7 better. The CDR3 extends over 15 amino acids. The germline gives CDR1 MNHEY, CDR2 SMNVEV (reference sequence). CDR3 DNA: TGTGCCAGCAGTGGGCAGGGAGGGATCAAGTACGAGCAGTACTTC. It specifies CASSGQGGIKYEQYF.

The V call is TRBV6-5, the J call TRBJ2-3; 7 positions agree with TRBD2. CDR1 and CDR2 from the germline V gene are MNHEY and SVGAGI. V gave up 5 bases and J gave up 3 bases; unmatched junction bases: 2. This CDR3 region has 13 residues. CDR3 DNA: TGTGCCAGCAGTACGGGGGGAACAGATACGCAGTATTTT. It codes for CASSTGGTDTQYF.

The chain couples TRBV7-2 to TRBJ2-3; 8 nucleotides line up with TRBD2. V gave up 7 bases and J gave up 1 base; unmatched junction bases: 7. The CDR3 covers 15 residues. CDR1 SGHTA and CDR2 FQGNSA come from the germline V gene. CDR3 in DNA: TGTGCCAGCACCAACCGGGGGGGCGGCACAGATACGCAGTATTTT. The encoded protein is CASTNRGGGTDTQYF.

This CDR3 reads CASSQDWVSGTSGVGAYEQYF. CDR3 sequence (DNA): TGTGCCAGCAGCCAAGATTGGGTTTCCGGGACTAGCGGGGTTGGGGCCTACGAGCAGTACTTC. The V and J genes are TRBV4-2 and TRBJ2-7, with TRBD2 identical over 13 bases. This CDR3 spans 21 amino acids. Germline loops: CDR1 LGHNA, CDR2 YNFKEQ. The V gene end was trimmed by 0 bases and the J gene end by 2 bases; junction bases not matched to a gene: 16.

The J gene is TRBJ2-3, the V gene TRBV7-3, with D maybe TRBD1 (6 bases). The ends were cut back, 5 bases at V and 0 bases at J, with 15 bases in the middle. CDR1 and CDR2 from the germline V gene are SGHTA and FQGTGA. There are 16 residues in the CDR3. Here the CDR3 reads CASSQGQILSTDTQYF. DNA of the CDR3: TGTGCCAGCAGCCAAGGACAGATACTAAGCACAGATACGCAGTATTTT.

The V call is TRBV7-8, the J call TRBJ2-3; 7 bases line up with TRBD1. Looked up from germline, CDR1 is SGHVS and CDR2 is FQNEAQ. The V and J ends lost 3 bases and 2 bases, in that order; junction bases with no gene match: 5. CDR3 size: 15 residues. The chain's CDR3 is CASSFGTAYTDTQYF. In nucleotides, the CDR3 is TGTGCCAGCAGCTTCGGGACAGCGTACACAGATACGCAGTATTTT.

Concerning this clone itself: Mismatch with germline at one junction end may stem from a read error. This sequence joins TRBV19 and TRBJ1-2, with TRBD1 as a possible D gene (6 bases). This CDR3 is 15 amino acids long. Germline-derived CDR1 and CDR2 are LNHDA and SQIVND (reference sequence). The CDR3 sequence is CASSLQTGKSSGHTF. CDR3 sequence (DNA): TGTGCCAGTAGCCTTCAAACAGGGAAATCAAGTGGCCACACCTTC.